These 13 T cell receptor beta chains originate from one sample sequenced in a study of blood T cells in healthy people across ages. Next came a second PCR, run for about 7 to 12 cycles, which used a sample-barcoded 5' primer along with a J-beta primer mix. Each CDR3 protein gets one entry after TCRdb re-called the 5' RACE reads with MiXCR. In the table there are hundreds of thousands of distinct CDR3 sequences, about a fifth of which are singletons. The sample consisted of blood. The receptors derive from a man in his 70s in good health.

This clonotype was found a few times. The chain links TRBV5-1 to TRBJ2-4; tentatively, D is TRBD1 (6 bases). CDR1 SGHRS and CDR2 YFSETQ come from the germline V gene. This CDR3 spans 15 amino acids. Trimming took off 0 bases at V and 3 bases at J, with 10 bases between the two ends. CDR3 nucleotides: TGCGCCAGCAGCTTGGCGCGGACAGACAAAAACATTCAGTACTTC. Translated, it gives CASSLARTDKNIQYF.

The V gene is TRBV6-1, the J gene TRBJ2-4; D is undetermined. From germline, CDR1 is MNHNS and CDR2 SASEGT. Trimming removed 6 bases at V and 5 bases at J, with 8 bases between. The CDR3 is 12 residues long. The CDR3 sequence is CASRGPENIQYF. DNA of the CDR3: TGTGCCAGCAGGGGTCCGGAAAACATTCAGTACTTC.

The V and J genes are TRBV12-3 or TRBV12-4 and TRBJ1-1, with a weak D call TRBD1 (5 bases). This CDR3 contains 13 residues. Trimming cost V 6 bases and J 0 bases, with 8 bases left between them. The CDR3 loop reads CASRQVMNTEAFF. DNA for the CDR3: TGTGCCAGCAGACAGGTTATGAACACTGAAGCTTTCTTT.

The chain combines TRBV12-3 or TRBV12-4 with TRBJ2-4; a possible D gene is TRBD2 (5 bases). Trimming stripped 3 bases from V and 0 bases from J, with 15 bases between. The length of the CDR3 is 17 residues. CDR3 amino acids: CASSFLGSGLAKNIQYF. Written as DNA, the CDR3 is TGTGCCAGCAGTTTCCTAGGGTCAGGACTAGCCAAAAACATTCAGTACTTC.

V usage is TRBV19 and J usage is TRBJ1-4; D is unresolved. V dropped 3 bases and J dropped 4 bases, with 9 bases sitting between them. Germline V gene sequence: CDR1 LNHDA, CDR2 SQIVND (reference sequence). This CDR3 is built from 14 residues. For the CDR3, the DNA is TGTGCCAGTAGTATCCCCCGATTTAATGAAAAACTGTTTTTT. Translated: CASSIPRFNEKLFF.

This clonotype was found a few times. The genes are TRBV12-3 or TRBV12-4 and TRBJ1-2; possible D gene TRBD1, 5 bases. V was shortened by 3 bases and J by 4 bases, with 9 bases between the two germline ends. This CDR3 has 13 amino acids. The chain's CDR3 is CASSFGGTYGYTF. In nucleotides, the CDR3 is TGTGCCAGCAGTTTTGGGGGGACCTATGGCTACACCTTC.

The sample holds a few counts of this clonotype. V and J are TRBV4-2 and TRBJ1-2; 9 bases map to TRBD1. Germline V gives CDR1 LGHNA, CDR2 YNFKEQ. The ends lost 0 bases at V and 7 bases at J; junction bases unmatched: 15. The CDR3 sequence is 18 residues long. This CDR3 is CASSQDPPRNRGLRGYTF. Written as DNA, the CDR3 is TGTGCCAGCAGCCAAGATCCCCCCCGAAACAGGGGGCTACGTGGCTACACCTTC.

This clonotype was seen a handful of times. The J gene is TRBJ2-1, the V gene TRBV7-2; TRBD1 matches 7 bases. With 5 bases clipped from V and 12 bases from J, the junction kept 25 bases outside the gene matches. CDR1 is SGHTA, CDR2 FQGNSA, per germline. The CDR3 totals 18 residues. DNA for the CDR3: TGTGCCAGCAGCCGATCCGGGTTTTCCCAGGGGGTCCAGGGAGTGCAGTTCTTC. It translates to CASSRSGFSQGVQGVQFF.

This clonotype appeared a few times. The chain carries TRBV28 and TRBJ2-7; TRBD2 matches at 7 bases. J gave up 7 bases and V 7 bases, and 10 bases lay outside the gene matches. This CDR3 region has 13 residues. Germline V gene data show CDR1 as MDHEN and CDR2 as SYDVKM. The CDR3 here is CASISAGVLEQYF. CDR3 coding DNA: TGTGCCAGCATTTCCGCGGGGGTCCTGGAGCAGTACTTC. Based on the CDR3 plus reference TRBV28 and TRBJ2-7, the full variable domain is DVKVTQSSRYLVKRTGEKVFLECVQDMDHENMFWYRQDPGLGLRLIYFSYDVKMKEKGDIPEGYSVSREKKERFSLILESASTNQTSMYLCASISAGVLEQYFGPGTRLTVT.

The V gene is TRBV6-5, the J gene TRBJ2-5; TRBD1 might be the D (6 bases). V dropped 4 bases and J dropped 4 bases, with 13 bases sitting between them. Germline V gene sequence: CDR1 MNHEY, CDR2 SVGAGI. CDR3 length: 14 amino acids. The CDR3 spells CASSLQQGLETQYF. The DNA for the CDR3 is TGTGCCAGCAGTTTACAACAGGGCCTAGAGACCCAGTACTTC.

The rearrangement uses TRBV30 and TRBJ1-2; D gene unclear. The CDR3 has 11 amino acids. The V and J ends lost 2 bases and 5 bases respectively, with 6 bases between them. CDR1 is GTSNPN and CDR2 is SVGIG in the germline V gene (reference sequence). Here the CDR3 DNA reads TGTGCCTGGAGTCGGCATTATGGCTACACCTTC. It yields the protein CAWSRHYGYTF. Full variable domain (remainder filled in from reference TRBV30 and TRBJ1-2): SQTIHQWPATLVQPVGSPLSLECTVEGTSNPNLYWYRQAAGRGLQLLFYSVGIGQISSEVPQNLSASRPQDRQFILSSKKLLLSDSGFYLCAWSRHYGYTFGSGTRLTVV.

The chain employs TRBV7-2 and TRBJ2-4, with 12 bases lining up with TRBD2. V trimming: 5 bases; J trimming: 6 bases; junction bases outside the gene matches: 8. The CDR3 contains 16 residues. The germline gives CDR1 SGHTA, CDR2 FQGNSA. The CDR3: CASSPLAGGPRNIQYF. DNA for the CDR3: TGTGCCAGCAGCCCCCTAGCGGGAGGGCCTAGAAACATTCAGTACTTC.

The chain combines TRBV29-1 with TRBJ1-2; D unclear. V gave up 4 bases and J gave up 9 bases, with 12 bases separating them. The germline V gene encodes CDR1 SQVTM and CDR2 ANQGSEA. CDR3 length equals 11 residues. CDR3 DNA: TGCAGCGTTGGCTCGGTGGGGAGCTACACCTTC. Translating it yields CSVGSVGSYTF. Full variable domain (remainder filled in from reference TRBV29-1 and TRBJ1-2): SAVISQKPSRDICQRGTSLTIQCQVDSQVTMMFWYRQQPGQSLTLIATANQGSEATYESGFVIDKFPISRPNLTFSTLTVSNMSPEDSSIYLCSVGSVGSYTFGSGTRLTVV.